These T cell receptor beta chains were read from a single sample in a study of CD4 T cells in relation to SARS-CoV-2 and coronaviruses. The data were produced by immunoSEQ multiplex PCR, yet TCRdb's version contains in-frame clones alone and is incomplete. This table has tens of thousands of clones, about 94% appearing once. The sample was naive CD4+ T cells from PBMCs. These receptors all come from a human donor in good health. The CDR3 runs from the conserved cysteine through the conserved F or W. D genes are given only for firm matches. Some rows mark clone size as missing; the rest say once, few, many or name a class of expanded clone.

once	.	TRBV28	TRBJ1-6	CASSSSGAGYNSPLHF	TGTGCCAGCAGTTCGTCGGGGGCCGGATATAATTCACCCCTCCACTTT
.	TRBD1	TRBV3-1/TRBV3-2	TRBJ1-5	CASSQDWTGASNQPQHF	TGTGCCAGCAGCCAAGATTGGACAGGGGCTAGCAATCAGCCCCAGCATTTT
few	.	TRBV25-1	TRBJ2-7	CASSEGAFYEQYF	TGTGCCAGCAGTGAGGGGGCCTTCTACGAGCAGTACTTC
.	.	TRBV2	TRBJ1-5	CASSEALQGYVKDQPQHF	TGTGCCAGCAGTGAAGCGCTTCAGGGGTATGTCAAAGATCAGCCCCAGCATTTT
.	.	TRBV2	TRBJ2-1	CASSSGLSGNEQFF	TGTGCCAGCAGTTCGGGACTTTCGGGTAATGAGCAGTTCTTC
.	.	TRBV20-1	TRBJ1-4	CSARWGLKLFF	TGCAGTGCTAGATGGGGGTTAAAACTGTTTTTT
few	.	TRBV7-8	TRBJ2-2	CASSLHEIGELFF	TGTGCCAGCAGCTTACATGAGATCGGGGAGCTGTTTTTT
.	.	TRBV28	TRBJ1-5	CASSQNQPQHF	TGTGCCAGCAGTCAAAATCAGCCCCAGCATTTT
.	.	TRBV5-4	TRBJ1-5	CASSPLTDNSNQPQHF	TGTGCCAGCAGCCCCCTGACAGATAATAGCAATCAGCCCCAGCATTTT
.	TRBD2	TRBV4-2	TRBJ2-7	CASSPASSGRPYEQYF	TGTGCCAGCAGCCCCGCCTCTAGCGGGAGGCCCTACGAGCAGTACTTC
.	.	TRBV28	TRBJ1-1	CASSLQNTEAFF	TGTGCCAGCAGCCTACAGAACACTGAAGCTTTCTTT
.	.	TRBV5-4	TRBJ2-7	CASWVAGRSYEQYF	TGTGCCAGCTGGGTGGCAGGGCGCTCCTACGAGCAGTACTTC
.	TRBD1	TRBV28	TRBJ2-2	CASRPPGQGATGELFF	TGTGCCAGCAGGCCTCCGGGACAGGGGGCCACCGGGGAGCTGTTTTTT
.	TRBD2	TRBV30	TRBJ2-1	CAWTSSTRTRAYNEQFF	TGTGCCTGGACCTCATCGACTAGGACTAGAGCTTACAATGAGCAGTTCTTC
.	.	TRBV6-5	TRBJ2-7	CASSPTDTRGPEQYF	TGTGCCAGCAGTCCAACGGACACTAGGGGCCCCGAGCAGTACTTC
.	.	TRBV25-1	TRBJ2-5	CASSSLPTSRRETQYF	TGTGCCAGCAGTAGCCTACCGACTTCCCGCCGGGAGACCCAGTACTTC
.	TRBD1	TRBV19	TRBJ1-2	CASSIGTVAGYTF	TGTGCCAGTAGTATCGGGACAGTAGCTGGCTACACCTTC
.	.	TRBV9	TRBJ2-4	CASSARRQGEENIQYF	TGTGCCAGCAGCGCCAGGAGGCAGGGTGAGGAAAACATTCAGTACTTC
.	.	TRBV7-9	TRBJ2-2	CASSLIQNTGELFF	TGTGCCAGCAGCTTAATTCAGAACACCGGGGAGCTGTTTTTT
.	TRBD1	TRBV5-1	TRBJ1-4	CASSETGEEKLFF	TGCGCCAGCAGTGAGACAGGGGAAGAAAAACTGTTTTTT
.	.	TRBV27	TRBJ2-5	CASSSGLIQETQYF	TGTGCCAGCAGTTCAGGGCTGATCCAAGAGACCCAGTACTTC
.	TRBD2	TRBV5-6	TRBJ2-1	CASGEREYINEQFF	TGTGCCAGCGGTGAGCGGGAGTATATTAATGAGCAGTTCTTC
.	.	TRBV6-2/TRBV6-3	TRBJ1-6	CASSTEAGYNNSPLHF	TGTGCCAGCAGTACTGAGGCGGGGTATAATAATTCACCCCTCCACTTT
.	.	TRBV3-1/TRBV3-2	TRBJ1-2	CASSQDTGTQMGYTF	TGTGCCAGCAGCCAAGATACAGGGACACAGATGGGCTACACCTTC
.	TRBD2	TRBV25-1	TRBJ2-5	CASSASSGLAVEETQYF	TGTGCCAGCAGTGCCTCCTCGGGACTAGCGGTCGAAGAGACCCAGTACTTC
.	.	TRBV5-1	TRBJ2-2	CASSFQGGDTGELFF	TGCGCCAGCAGCTTCCAGGGGGGTGACACCGGGGAGCTGTTTTTT
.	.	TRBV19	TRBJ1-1	CASSIRENTEAFF	TGTGCCAGTAGTATTCGGGAGAACACTGAAGCTTTCTTT
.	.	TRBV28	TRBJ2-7	CASSLSVPQWEQYF	TGTGCCAGCAGTTTATCCGTTCCCCAGTGGGAGCAGTACTTC
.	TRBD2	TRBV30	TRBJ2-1	CAWSVRLAGRLRRDEQFF	TGTGCCTGGAGTGTGCGACTAGCGGGACGCCTTCGGAGGGATGAGCAGTTCTTC
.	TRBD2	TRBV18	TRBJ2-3	CASSETSGSTDTQYF	TGTGCCAGCTCGGAGACTAGCGGGAGCACAGATACGCAGTATTTT
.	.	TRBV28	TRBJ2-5	CASSPGRGAQGETQYF	TGTGCCAGCAGCCCAGGTCGGGGGGCGCAGGGAGAGACCCAGTACTTC
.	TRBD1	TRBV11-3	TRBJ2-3	CASSSQGLGTDTQYF	TGTGCCAGCAGCTCACAGGGGTTGGGCACAGATACGCAGTATTTT
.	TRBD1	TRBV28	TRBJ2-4	CASSFTLDRGGLAKNIQYF	TGTGCCAGCAGTTTCACCCTCGACAGGGGAGGATTAGCCAAAAACATTCAGTACTTC
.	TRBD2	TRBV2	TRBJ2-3	CASSDASGRPTSTDTQYF	TGTGCCAGCAGTGACGCTAGCGGGAGACCTACTAGCACAGATACGCAGTATTTT
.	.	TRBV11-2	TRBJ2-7	CASSSGRTTLGQYF	TGTGCCAGCAGCTCAGGAAGAACAACCTTGGGGCAGTACTTC
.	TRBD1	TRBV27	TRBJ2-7	CASRGTGTGRLPEQYF	TGTGCCAGCAGGGGAACCGGGACAGGGAGATTACCCGAGCAGTACTTC
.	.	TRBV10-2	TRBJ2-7	CASSGGRAGTPNFNRYEQYF	TGCGCCAGCAGTGGGGGTCGGGCCGGGACTCCAAACTTTAACAGGTACGAGCAGTACTTC
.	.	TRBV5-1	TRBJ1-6	CASSLAARTGTRYNSPLHF	TGCGCCAGCAGCTTGGCCGCGCGTACAGGGACTCGGTATAATTCACCCCTCCACTTT
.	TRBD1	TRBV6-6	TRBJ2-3	CASRDRVSSDTQYF	TGTGCCAGCAGGGACAGGGTGTCCTCAGATACGCAGTATTTT
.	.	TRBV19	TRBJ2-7	CASSSAGISYEQYF	TGTGCCAGTAGTAGCGCGGGGATCTCCTACGAGCAGTACTTC
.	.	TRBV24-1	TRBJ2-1	CATSDLGGSSYNEQFF	TGTGCCACCAGTGATTTGGGGGGGAGCTCCTACAATGAGCAGTTCTTC
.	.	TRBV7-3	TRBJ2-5	CASSPGSVQETQYF	TGTGCCAGCAGCCCGGGCTCGGTCCAAGAGACCCAGTACTTC
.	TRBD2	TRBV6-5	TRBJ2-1	CASSYIAGVGEQFF	TGTGCCAGCAGCTACATAGCGGGAGTCGGTGAGCAGTTCTTC
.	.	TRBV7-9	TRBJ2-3	CASSFWQGRDTQYF	TGTGCCAGCAGCTTTTGGCAGGGGCGCGATACGCAGTATTTT
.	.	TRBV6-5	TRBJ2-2	CASSYWTSGELFF	TGTGCCAGCAGTTACTGGACATCCGGGGAGCTGTTTTTT
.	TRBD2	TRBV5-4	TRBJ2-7	CASSLTSGREQYF	TGTGCCAGCAGCTTGACTAGCGGGAGGGAGCAGTACTTC
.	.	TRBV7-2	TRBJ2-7	CASSKYYEQYF	TGTGCCAGCAGCAAATACTACGAGCAGTACTTC
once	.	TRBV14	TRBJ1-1	CASSQQGNTEAFF	TGTGCCAGCAGCCAGCAGGGGAACACTGAAGCTTTCTTT
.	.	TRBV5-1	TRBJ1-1	CASSLAGRGEAFF	TGCGCCAGCAGCTTGGCCGGGCGGGGTGAAGCTTTCTTT
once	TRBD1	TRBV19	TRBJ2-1	CASSIGVGQGSYNEQFF	TGTGCCAGTAGTATAGGGGTCGGACAGGGGTCATACAATGAGCAGTTCTTC
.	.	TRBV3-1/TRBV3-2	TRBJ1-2	CASSQDQTYGYTF	TGTGCCAGCAGCCAAGATCAGACCTATGGCTACACCTTC
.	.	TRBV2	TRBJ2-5	CASSVALRRETQYF	TGTGCCAGCAGTGTAGCTCTCCGTCGAGAGACCCAGTACTTC
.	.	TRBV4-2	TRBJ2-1	CASSRGNAGNEQFF	TGTGCCAGCAGCCGAGGGAATGCAGGCAATGAGCAGTTCTTC
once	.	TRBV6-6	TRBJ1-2	CASRVPRNYGYTF	TGTGCCAGCCGGGTCCCGAGAAACTATGGCTACACCTTC
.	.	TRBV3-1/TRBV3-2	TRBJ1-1	CASSRGPNTEAFF	TGTGCCAGCAGCCGGGGCCCGAACACTGAAGCTTTCTTT
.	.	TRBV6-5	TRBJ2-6	CASSFLRGSGANVLTF	TGTGCCAGCAGTTTTCTTAGGGGGTCCGGGGCCAACGTCCTGACTTTC
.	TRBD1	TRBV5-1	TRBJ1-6	CASSSTMTRTGTGGSAYNSPLHF	TGCGCCAGCAGCTCCACAATGACAAGAACCGGGACAGGCGGTTCGGCGTATAATTCACCCCTCCACTTT
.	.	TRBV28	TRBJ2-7	CASSGEGRPYEQYF	TGTGCCAGCAGCGGAGAGGGCAGACCCTACGAGCAGTACTTC
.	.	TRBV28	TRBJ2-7	CASTRADEQYF	TGTGCCAGCACCAGGGCTGATGAGCAGTACTTC
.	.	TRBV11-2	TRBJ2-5	CASSLEQGRKETQYF	TGTGCCAGCAGCCTCGAGCAGGGACGGAAAGAGACCCAGTACTTC